The T cell receptor (beta chain) described here comes from a study of shared clonotypes between healthy human individuals. This clone was seen once. Naive CD8 populations comprised CD45RO-negative cells positively selected for CCR7, excluding terminally differentiated effector memory CD45RA+ cells. Sequencing used immunoSEQ multiplex PCR; TCRdb keeps in-frame clones, though not all of them. The sample includes 560,000 or so clones, 90% to 97% seen only once; the top ten take roughly 0.1%. The CDR3 is 17 amino acids. CDR1 is MNHEY, CDR2 SMNVEV, per germline (reference sequence). The ends were cut back, 7 bases at V and 6 bases at J, with 24 bases in the middle.

The gene calls are TRBV27 and TRBJ2-2; unclear D gene. The sample taken for sequencing was naive CD8+ T cells sorted from blood. The sequence came from a woman younger than 45 in good health. CDR3 nucleotides: TGTGCCAGCATGGGAAAGGGAAGCGTCTCCTTTGCCGGGGAGCTGTTTTTT. Translation: CASMGKGSVSFAGELFF.